This T cell receptor (beta chain) was sequenced during a study of blood T cell repertoires in COVID-19. The table came from immunoSEQ multiplex PCR; TCRdb's copy has only in-frame clones and leaves some out. Among 490,000 or so clones listed, around 89% were seen once. Germline V gives CDR1 SNHLY, CDR2 FYNNEI. The CDR3 is 17 amino acids. V lost 2 bases and J lost 7; bases outside the gene matches: 12. The TCR comes from a middle-aged woman who had recovered from COVID-19. This sequence joins TRBV2 and TRBJ2-2, with TRBD1 identical over 8 bases. The sequenced sample was PBMCs or T cells enriched from blood (not recorded which). DNA of the CDR3: TGTGCCAGCAGTGAAACCGGTGCCAGGGGGCCGAACGGGGAGCTGTTTTTT. This codes for CASSETGARGPNGELFF.